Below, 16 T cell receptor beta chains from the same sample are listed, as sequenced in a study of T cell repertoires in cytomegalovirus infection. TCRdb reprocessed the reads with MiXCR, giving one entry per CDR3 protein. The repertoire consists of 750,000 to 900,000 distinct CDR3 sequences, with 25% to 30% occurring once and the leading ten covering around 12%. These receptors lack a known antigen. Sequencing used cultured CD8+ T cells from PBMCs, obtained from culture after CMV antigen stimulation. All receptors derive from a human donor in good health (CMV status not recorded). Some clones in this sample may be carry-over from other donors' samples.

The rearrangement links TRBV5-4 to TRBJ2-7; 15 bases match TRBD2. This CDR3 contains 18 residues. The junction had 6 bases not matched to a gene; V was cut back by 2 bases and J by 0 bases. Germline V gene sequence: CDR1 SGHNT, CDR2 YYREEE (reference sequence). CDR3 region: CASSLPGLAGGLSYEQYF. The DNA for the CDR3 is TGTGCCAGCAGCTTACCGGGACTAGCGGGGGGCCTCTCCTACGAGCAGTACTTC.

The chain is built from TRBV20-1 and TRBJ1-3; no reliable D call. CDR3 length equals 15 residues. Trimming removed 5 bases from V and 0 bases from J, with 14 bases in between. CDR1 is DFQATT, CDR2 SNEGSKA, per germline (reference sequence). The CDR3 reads CSAPRRLGSGNTIYF. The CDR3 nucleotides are TGCAGTGCTCCCAGACGACTGGGCTCTGGAAACACCATATATTTT.

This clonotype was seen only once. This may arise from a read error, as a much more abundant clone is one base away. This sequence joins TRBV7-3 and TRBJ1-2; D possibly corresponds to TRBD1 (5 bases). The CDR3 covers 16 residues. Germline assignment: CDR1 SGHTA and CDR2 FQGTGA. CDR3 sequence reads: CASSLERTGSGYGYSF. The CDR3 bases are TGTGCCAGCAGCTTAGAAAGAACAGGTTCCGGCTATGGCTACTCCTTC.

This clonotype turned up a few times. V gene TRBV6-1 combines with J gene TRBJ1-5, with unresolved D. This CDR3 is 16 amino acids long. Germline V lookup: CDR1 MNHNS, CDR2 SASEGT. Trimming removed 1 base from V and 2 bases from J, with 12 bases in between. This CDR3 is CASSEEPISGNQPQHF. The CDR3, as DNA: TGTGCCAGCAGTGAAGAACCAATTAGTGGCAATCAGCCCCAGCATTTT.

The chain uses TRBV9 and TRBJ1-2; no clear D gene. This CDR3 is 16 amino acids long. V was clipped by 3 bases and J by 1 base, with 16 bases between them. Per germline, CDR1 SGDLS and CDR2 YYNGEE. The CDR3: CASSALELSFNYGYTF. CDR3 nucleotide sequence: TGTGCCAGCAGCGCCCTTGAACTTTCATTTAACTATGGCTACACCTTC.

The DNA of the CDR3 is TGTGCCAGCAGTGTCACTAGCTCCTCAGATACGCAGTATTTT. Translating gives CASSVTSSSDTQYF. The chain recombines TRBV27 with TRBJ2-3, with a weak D call TRBD2 (6 bases). Germline V gene data show CDR1 as MNHEY and CDR2 as SMNVEV (reference sequence). The CDR3 extends over 14 amino acids. V lost 5 bases, J lost 4 bases, and 13 bases lay in between.

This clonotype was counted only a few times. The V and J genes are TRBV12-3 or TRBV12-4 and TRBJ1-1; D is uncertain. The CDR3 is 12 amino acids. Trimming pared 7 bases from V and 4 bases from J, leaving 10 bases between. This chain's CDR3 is CASTQWGTEAFF. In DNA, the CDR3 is TGTGCCAGCACCCAATGGGGCACTGAAGCTTTCTTT.

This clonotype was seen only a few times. The CDR3 DNA reads TGTGCCAGCAGCTTGACAGGGGTGATCTCCTATAATTCACCCCTCCACTTT. Its protein is CASSLTGVISYNSPLHF. V gene TRBV5-6 combines with J gene TRBJ1-6; 7 bases match TRBD1. This CDR3 contains 17 residues. Germline V gene lookup returns CDR1 SGHDT and CDR2 YYEEEE. J was trimmed by 0 bases and V by 1 base; bases with no gene match: 4.

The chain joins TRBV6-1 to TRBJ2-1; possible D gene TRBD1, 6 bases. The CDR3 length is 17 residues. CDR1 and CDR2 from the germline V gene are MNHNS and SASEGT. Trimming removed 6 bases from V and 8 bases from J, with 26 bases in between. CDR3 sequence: CASRQRIYRELRDEQFF. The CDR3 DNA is TGTGCCAGCAGACAGAGGATCTACAGGGAACTTAGGGATGAGCAGTTCTTC.

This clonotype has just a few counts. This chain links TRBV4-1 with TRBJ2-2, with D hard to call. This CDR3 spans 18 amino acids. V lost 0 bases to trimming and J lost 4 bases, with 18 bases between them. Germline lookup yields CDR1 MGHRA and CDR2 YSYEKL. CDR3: CASSQDQLKLQSTGELFF. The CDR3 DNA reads TGCGCCAGCAGCCAAGATCAATTAAAGTTACAGTCCACCGGGGAGCTGTTTTTT.

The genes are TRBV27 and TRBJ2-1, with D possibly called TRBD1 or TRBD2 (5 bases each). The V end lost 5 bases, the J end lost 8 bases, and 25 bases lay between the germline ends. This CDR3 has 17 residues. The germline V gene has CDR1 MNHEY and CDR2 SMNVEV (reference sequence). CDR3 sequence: CASSPGRRVPGYDEQFF. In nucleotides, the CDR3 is TGTGCCAGCAGTCCGGGACGTCGGGTCCCCGGTTATGATGAGCAGTTCTTC.

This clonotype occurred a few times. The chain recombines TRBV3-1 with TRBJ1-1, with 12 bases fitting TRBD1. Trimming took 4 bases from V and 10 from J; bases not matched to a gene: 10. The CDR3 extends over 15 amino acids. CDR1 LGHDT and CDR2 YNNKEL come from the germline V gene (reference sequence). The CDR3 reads CASSPPLPGQGAAFF. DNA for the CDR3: TGTGCCAGCAGCCCTCCATTACCGGGACAGGGGGCAGCTTTCTTT.

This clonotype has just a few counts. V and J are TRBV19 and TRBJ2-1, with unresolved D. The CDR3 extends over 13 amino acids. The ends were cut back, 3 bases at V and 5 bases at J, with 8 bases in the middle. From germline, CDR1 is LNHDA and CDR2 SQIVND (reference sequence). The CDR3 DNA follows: TGTGCCAGTAGTATCGCAGAGAACAATGAGCAGTTCTTC. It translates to CASSIAENNEQFF.

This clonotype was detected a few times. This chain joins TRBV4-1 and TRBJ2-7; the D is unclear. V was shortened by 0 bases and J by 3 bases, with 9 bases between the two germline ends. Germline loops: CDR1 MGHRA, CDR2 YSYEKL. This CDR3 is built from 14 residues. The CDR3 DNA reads TGCGCCAGCAGCCAAGACCCGGCAGTCTACGAGCAGTACTTC. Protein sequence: CASSQDPAVYEQYF.

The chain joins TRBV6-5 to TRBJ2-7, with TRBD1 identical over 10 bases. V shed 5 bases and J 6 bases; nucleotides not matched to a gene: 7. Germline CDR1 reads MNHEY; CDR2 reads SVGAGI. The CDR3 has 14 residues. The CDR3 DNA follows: TGTGCCAGCAGTACCGGGACAGGGGTTGTCGAGCAGTACTTC. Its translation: CASSTGTGVVEQYF.

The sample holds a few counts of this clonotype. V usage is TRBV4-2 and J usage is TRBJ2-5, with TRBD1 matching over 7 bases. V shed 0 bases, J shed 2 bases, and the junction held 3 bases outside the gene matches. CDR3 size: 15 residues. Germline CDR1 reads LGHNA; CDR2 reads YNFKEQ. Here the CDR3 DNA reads TGTGCCAGCAGCCAAGAACAGGGGCCTCAAGAGACCCAGTACTTC. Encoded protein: CASSQEQGPQETQYF.